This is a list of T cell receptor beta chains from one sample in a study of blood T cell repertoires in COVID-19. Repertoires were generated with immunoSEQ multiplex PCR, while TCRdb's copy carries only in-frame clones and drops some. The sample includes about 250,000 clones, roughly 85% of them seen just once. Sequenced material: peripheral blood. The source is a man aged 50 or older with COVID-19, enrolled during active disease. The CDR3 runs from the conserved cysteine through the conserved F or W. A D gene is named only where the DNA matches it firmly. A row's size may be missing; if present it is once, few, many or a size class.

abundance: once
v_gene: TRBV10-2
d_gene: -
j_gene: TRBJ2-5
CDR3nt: TGCGCCAGCACCGTTCGAGGGGGAGAGACCCAGTACTTC
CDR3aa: CASTVRGGETQYF

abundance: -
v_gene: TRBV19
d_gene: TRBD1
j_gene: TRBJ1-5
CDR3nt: TGTGCCAGTACTATGGGACAGGGGAGGAGAGCCCAGCATTTT
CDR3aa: CASTMGQGRRAQHF

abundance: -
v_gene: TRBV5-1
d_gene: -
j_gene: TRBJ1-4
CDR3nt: TGCGCCAGCAGGGAACAGGGATCTAATGAAAAACTGTTTTTT
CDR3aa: CASREQGSNEKLFF

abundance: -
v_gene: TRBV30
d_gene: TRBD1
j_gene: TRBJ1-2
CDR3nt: TGTGCCTGGGCTAGGGGGCCGAGCTATGGCTACACCTTC
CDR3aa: CAWARGPSYGYTF

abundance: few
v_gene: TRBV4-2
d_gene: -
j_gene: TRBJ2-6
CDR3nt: TGTGCCAGCAGCCAAGAAACAGGGTCCGGGGCCAACGTCCTGACTTTC
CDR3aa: CASSQETGSGANVLTF

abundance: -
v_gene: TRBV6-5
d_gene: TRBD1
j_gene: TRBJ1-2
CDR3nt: TGTGCCAGCAGTTACTCGGCGAGGGACAGGGTTGTTGGCTACACCTTC
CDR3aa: CASSYSARDRVVGYTF

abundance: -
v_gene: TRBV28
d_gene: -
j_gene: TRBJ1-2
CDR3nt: TGTGCCAGCAGTTTAGGGGGGGTGGATAACTATGGCTACACCTTC
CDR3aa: CASSLGGVDNYGYTF

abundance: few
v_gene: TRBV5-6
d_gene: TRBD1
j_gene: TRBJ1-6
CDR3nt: TGTGCCAGCAGGGACAGGGGGCGGAATTCACCCCTCCACTTT
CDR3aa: CASRDRGRNSPLHF

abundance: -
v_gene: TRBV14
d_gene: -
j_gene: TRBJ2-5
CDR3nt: TGTGCCAGCAGCCAACCAGGTCAAGAGACCCAGTACTTC
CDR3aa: CASSQPGQETQYF

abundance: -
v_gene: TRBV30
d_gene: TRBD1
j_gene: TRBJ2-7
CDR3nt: TGTGCCTGGAACAGGGGGCTGTACGAGCAGTACTTC
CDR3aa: CAWNRGLYEQYF